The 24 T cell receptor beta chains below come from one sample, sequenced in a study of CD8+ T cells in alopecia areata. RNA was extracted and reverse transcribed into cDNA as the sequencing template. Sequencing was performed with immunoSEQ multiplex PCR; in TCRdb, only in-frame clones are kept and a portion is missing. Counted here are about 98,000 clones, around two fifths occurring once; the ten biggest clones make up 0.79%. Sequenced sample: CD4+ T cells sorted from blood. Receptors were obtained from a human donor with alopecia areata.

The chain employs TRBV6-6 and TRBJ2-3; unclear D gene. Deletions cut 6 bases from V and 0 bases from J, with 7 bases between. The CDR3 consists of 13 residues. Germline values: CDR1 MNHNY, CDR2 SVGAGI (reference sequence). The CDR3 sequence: CASRERSTDTQYF. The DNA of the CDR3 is TGTGCCAGCAGGGAAAGGAGCACAGATACGCAGTATTTT.

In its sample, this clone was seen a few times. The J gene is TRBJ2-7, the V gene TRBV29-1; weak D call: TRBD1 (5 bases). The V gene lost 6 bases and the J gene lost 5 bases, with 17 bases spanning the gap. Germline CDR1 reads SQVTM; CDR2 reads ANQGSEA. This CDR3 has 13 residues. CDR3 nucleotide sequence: TGCAGCGTGCCTTCTAGGGGAAACAACGAGCAGTACTTC. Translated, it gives CSVPSRGNNEQYF.

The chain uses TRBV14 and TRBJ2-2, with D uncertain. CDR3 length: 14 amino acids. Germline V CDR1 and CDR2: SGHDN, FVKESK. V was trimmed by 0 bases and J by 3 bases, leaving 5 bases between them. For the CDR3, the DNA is TGTGCCAGCAGCCAAGACAGCTACACCGGGGAGCTGTTTTTT. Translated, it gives CASSQDSYTGELFF.

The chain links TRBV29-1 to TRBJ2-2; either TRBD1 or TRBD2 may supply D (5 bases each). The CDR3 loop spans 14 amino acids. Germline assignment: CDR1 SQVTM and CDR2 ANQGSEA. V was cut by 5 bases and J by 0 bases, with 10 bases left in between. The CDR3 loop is CSVTRQPNTGELFF. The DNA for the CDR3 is TGCAGCGTTACTAGACAGCCGAACACCGGGGAGCTGTTTTTT.

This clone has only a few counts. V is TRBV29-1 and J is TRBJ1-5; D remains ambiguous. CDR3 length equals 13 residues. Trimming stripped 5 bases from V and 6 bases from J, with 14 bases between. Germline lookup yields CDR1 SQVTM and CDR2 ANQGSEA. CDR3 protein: CSVTPVIGQPQHF. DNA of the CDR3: TGCAGCGTTACACCGGTAATCGGTCAGCCCCAGCATTTT.

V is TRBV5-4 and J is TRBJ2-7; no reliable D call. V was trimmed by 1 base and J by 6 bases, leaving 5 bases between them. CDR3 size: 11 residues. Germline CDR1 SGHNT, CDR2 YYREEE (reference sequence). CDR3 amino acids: CASSLRSEQYF. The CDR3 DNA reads TGTGCCAGCAGCTTGCGGTCCGAGCAGTACTTC.

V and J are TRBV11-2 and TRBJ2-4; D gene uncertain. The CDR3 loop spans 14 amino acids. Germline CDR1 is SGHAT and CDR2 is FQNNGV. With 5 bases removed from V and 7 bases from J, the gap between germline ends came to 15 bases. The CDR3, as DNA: TGTGCCAGCAGCCCCCGGGCCCTTACCAACATTCAGTACTTC. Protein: CASSPRALTNIQYF.

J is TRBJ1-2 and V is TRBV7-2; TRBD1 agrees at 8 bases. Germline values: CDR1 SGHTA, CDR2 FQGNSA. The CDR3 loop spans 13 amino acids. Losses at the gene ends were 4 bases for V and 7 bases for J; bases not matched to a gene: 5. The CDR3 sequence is CASSWAGQGGYTF. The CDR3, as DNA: TGTGCCAGCAGCTGGGCCGGACAGGGTGGCTACACCTTC.

The CDR3 loop reads CSVEVGVDTQYF. Written as DNA, the CDR3 is TGCAGCGTTGAGGTCGGGGTAGATACGCAGTATTTT. The V call is TRBV29-1, the J call TRBJ2-3; a weak D match, TRBD2 (5 bases). CDR1 is SQVTM, CDR2 ANQGSEA, per germline. The CDR3 spans 12 residues. Trimming shortened V by 3 bases and J by 5 bases, and 9 bases separated the two germline ends.

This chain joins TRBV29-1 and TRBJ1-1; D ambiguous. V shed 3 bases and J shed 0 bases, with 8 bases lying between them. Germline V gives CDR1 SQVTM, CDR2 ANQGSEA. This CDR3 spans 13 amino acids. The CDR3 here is CSVEVGLNTEAFF. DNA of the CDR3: TGCAGCGTTGAGGTGGGGTTGAACACTGAAGCTTTCTTT.

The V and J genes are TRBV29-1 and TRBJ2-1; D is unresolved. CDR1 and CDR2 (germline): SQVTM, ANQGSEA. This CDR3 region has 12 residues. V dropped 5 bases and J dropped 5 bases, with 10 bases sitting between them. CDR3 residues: CSVSDGDNEQFF. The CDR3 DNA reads TGCAGCGTTTCGGACGGCGACAATGAGCAGTTCTTC.

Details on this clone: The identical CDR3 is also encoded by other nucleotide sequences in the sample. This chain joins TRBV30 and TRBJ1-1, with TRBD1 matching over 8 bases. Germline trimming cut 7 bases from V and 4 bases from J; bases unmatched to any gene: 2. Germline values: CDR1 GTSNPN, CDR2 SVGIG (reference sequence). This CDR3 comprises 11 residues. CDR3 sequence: CAFDRGTEAFF. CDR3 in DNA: TGTGCCTTCGACAGGGGCACTGAAGCTTTCTTT.

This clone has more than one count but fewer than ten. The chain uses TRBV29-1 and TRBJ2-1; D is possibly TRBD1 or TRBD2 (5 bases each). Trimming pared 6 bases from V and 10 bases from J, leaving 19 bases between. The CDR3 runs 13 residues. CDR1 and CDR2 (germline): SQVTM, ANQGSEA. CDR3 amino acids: CSVAGTGVQEQFF. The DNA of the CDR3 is TGCAGCGTCGCCGGGACCGGAGTACAAGAGCAGTTCTTC.

CDR3 protein: CASSVAPTGTGETQYF. The CDR3 DNA reads as TGTGCCAGCAGCGTAGCGCCGACAGGAACGGGGGAGACCCAGTACTTC. The chain joins TRBV9 to TRBJ2-5, with a possible D match to TRBD1 (6 bases). V was shortened by 0 bases and J by 5 bases, with 17 bases between the two germline ends. The CDR3 loop spans 16 amino acids. The germline V gene encodes CDR1 SGDLS and CDR2 YYNGEE.

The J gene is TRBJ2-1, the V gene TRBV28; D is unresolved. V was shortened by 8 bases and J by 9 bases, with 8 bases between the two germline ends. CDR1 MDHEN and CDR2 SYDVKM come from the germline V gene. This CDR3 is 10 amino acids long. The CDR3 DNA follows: TGTGCCAGCGGGTTTTCTGAGCAGTTCTTC. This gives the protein CASGFSEQFF.

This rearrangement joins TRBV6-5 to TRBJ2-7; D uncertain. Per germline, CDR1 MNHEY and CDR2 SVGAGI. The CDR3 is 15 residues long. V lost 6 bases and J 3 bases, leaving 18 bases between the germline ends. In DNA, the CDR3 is TGTGCCAGCAGCCCCTTGGGCGATTCACTCTACGAGCAGTACTTC. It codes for CASSPLGDSLYEQYF.

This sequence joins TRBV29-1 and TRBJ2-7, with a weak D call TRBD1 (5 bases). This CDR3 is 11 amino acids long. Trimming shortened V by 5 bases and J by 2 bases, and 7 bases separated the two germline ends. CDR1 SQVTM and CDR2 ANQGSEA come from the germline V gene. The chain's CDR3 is CSVMGPYEQYF. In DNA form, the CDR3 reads TGCAGCGTTATGGGGCCCTACGAGCAGTACTTC.

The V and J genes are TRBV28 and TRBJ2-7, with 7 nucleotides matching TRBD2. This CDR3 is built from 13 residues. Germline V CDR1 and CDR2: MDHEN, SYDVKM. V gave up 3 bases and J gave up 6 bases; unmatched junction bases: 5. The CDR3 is CASSFGGNIEQYF. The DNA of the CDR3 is TGTGCCAGCAGTTTCGGGGGGAACATCGAGCAGTACTTC.

Written as DNA, the CDR3 is TGTGCCAGCAGTCTCCAGAGGTTTGGCTATGGCTACACCTTC. This translates into CASSLQRFGYGYTF. The chain couples TRBV27 to TRBJ1-2, with D uncertain. CDR3 size: 14 residues. Germline CDR1 is MNHEY and CDR2 is SMNVEV (reference sequence). The germline V and J ends were trimmed by 5 bases and 4 bases, with 14 bases remaining between them.

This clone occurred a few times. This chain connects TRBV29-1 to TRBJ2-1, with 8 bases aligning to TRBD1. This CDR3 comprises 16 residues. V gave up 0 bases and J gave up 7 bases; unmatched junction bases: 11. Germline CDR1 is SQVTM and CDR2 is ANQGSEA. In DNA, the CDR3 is TGCAGCGTTGAAGATTTCAGGGGGCTTAGTAGGAATGAGCAGTTCTTC. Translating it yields CSVEDFRGLSRNEQFF.

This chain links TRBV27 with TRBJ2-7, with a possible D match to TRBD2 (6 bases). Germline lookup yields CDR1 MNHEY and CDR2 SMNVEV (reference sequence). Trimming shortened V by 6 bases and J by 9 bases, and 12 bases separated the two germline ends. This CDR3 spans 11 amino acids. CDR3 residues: CASRREGRQYF. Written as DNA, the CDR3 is TGTGCCAGCAGGCGGGAAGGTAGGCAGTACTTC.

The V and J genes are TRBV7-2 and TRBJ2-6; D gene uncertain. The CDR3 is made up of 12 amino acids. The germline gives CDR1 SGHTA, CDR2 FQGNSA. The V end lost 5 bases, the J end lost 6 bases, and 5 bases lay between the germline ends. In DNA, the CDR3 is TGTGCCAGCAGCCCTATGGCCAACGTCCTGACTTTC. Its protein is CASSPMANVLTF.

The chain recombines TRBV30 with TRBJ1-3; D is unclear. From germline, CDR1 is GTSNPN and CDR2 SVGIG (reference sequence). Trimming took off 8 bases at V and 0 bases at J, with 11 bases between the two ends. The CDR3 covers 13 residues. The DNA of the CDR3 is TGTGCCGGCGACACTTACTCTGGAAACACCATATATTTT. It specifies CAGDTYSGNTIYF. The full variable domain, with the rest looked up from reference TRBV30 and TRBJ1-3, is SQTIHQWPATLVQPVGSPLSLECTVEGTSNPNLYWYRQAAGRGLQLLFYSVGIGQISSEVPQNLSASRPQDRQFILSSKKLLLSDSGFYLCAGDTYSGNTIYFGEGSWLTVV.

CDR3 coding DNA: TGTGCCAGCAGTTCGGCGGGGGTAAGCTCCTACGAGCAGTACTTC. Encoded protein: CASSSAGVSSYEQYF. The rearrangement joins TRBV28 to TRBJ2-7, with 7 bases aligning to TRBD2. The germline V gene encodes CDR1 MDHEN and CDR2 SYDVKM. V was clipped by 4 bases and J by 0 bases; unmatched bases: 6. There are 15 residues in the CDR3.